This TCR beta chain was recovered during a study of blood T cell repertoires in COVID-19. Across the study: Recovered status applied to Cohort 3 donors who had two consecutive negative PCRs. It also applied to those with clearance or with symptom resolution.

Participant reports of clinical history set cohort assignment. Measured with immunoSEQ multiplex PCR; TCRdb has only the in-frame clones, and not every one. The table lists fewer than 250,000 clones, about 88% of them singletons. This clone was seen a single time. Sequenced input: PBMCs or T cells enriched from blood (not recorded which). This receptor was taken from a woman in her thirties or forties in a cohort exposed to, infected with or recovered from COVID-19 (not recorded which).

CDR3 nucleotides: TGTGCCAGCAGCTCAGCAGCGGGGAGCTCCTACAATGAGCAGTTCTTC. Protein: CASSSAAGSSYNEQFF. The chain couples TRBV11-3 to TRBJ2-1, with 7 bases fitting TRBD2. CDR1 and CDR2 from the germline V gene are SGHNT and YENEEA. Germline trimming cut 4 bases from V and 0 bases from J; bases unmatched to any gene: 6. There are 16 residues in the CDR3.